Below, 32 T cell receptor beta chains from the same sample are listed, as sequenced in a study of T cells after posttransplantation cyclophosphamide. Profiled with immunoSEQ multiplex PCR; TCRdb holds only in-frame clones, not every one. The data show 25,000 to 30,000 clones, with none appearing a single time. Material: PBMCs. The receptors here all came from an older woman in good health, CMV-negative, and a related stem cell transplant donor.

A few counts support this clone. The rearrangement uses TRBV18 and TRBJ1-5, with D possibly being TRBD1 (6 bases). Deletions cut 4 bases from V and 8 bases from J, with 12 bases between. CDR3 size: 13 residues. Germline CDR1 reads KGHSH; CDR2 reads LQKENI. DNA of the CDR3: TGTGCCAGCTCACGGGACACAACAGAGCCCCAGCATTTT. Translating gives CASSRDTTEPQHF.

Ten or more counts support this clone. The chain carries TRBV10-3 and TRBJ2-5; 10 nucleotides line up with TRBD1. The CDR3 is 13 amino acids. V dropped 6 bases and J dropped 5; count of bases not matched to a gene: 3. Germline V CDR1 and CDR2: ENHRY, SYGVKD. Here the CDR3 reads CAIRGQGIETQYF. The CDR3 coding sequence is TGTGCCATCAGGGGACAGGGGATCGAGACCCAGTACTTC.

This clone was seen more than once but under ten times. CDR3 nucleotide sequence: TGTGCCAGCAGCCCCCGGGGACAGACTGAAGCTTTCTTT. It is translated as CASSPRGQTEAFF. V usage is TRBV7-3 and J usage is TRBJ1-1; 7 nucleotides match TRBD1. Per the germline V gene, CDR1 is SGHTA and CDR2 is FQGTGA. The CDR3 sequence is 13 residues long. Trimming cost V 5 bases and J 5 bases; bases outside gene matches: 5.

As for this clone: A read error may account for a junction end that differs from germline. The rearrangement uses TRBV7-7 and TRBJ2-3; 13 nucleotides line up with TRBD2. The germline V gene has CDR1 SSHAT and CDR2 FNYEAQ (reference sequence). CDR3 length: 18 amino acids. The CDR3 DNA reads TGTGCTAGCAGCTCCGTCTCCGGGACTAGCGGGGACGCAGATACGCAGTATTTT. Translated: CASSSVSGTSGDADTQYF.

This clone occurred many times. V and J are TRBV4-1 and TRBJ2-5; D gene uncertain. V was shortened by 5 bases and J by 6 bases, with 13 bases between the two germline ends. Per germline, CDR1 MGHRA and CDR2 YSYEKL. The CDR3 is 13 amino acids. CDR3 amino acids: CASSLQTEKTQYF. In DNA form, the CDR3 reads TGCGCCAGCAGCTTACAGACGGAAAAGACCCAGTACTTC.

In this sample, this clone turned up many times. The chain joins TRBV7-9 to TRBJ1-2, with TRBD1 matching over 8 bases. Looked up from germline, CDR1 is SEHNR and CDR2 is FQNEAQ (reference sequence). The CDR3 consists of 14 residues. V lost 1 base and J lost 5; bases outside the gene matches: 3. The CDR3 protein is CASSLGTGSYGYTF. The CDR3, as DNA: TGTGCCAGCAGCTTAGGGACAGGGTCGTATGGCTACACCTTC.

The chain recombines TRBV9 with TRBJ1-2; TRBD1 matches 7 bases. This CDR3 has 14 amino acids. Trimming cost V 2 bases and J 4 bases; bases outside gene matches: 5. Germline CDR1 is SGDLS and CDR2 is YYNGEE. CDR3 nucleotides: TGTGCCAGCAGCGTCAGACAGGGCTCCTATGGCTACACCTTC. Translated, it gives CASSVRQGSYGYTF.

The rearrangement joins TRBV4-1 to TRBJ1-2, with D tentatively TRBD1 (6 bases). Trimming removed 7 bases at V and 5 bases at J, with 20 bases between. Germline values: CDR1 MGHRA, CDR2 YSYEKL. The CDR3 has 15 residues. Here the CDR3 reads CASTRGPGGGYGYTF. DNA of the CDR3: TGCGCCAGCACCAGAGGGCCGGGGGGCGGTTATGGCTACACCTTC.

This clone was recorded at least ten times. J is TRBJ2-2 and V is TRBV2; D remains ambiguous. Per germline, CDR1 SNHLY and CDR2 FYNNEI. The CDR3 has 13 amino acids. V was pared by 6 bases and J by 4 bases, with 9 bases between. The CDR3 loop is CASRPNPTGELFF. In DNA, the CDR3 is TGTGCCAGCAGACCTAACCCCACCGGGGAGCTGTTTTTT.

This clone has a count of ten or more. The CDR3 protein is CASSEGQGKTFF. As DNA, the CDR3 is TGCGCCAGCAGTGAGGGACAGGGTAAGACTTTCTTT. V is TRBV10-1 and J is TRBJ1-1, with 8 bases fitting TRBD1. CDR1 is WNHNN and CDR2 is SYGVQD in the germline V gene (reference sequence). The CDR3 is made up of 12 amino acids. After removal of 2 bases from V and 12 bases from J, the junction contained 5 bases not matched to a gene.

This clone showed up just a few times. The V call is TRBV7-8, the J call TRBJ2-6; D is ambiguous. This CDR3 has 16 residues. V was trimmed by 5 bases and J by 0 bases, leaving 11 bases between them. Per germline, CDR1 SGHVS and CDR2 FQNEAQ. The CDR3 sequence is CASSVLRNSGANVLTF. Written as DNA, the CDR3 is TGTGCCAGCAGCGTCCTCAGGAACTCTGGGGCCAACGTCCTGACTTTC.

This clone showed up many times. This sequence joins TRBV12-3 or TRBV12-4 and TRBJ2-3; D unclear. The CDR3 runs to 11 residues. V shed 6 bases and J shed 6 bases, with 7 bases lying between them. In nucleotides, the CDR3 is TGTGCCAGCAGCATCCGGGATACGCAGTATTTT. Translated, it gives CASSIRDTQYF.

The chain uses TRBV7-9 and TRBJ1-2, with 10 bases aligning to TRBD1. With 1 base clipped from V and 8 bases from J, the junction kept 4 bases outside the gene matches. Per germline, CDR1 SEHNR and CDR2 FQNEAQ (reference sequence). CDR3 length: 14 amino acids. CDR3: CASSLGTGGRGYTF. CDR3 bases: TGTGCCAGCAGCTTAGGGACAGGGGGTAGGGGCTACACCTTC.

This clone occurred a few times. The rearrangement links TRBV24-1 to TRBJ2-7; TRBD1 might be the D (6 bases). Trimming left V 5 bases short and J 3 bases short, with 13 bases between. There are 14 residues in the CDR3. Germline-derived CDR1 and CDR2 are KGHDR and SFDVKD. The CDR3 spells CATSGSGTNYEQYF. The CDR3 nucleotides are TGTGCCACCAGTGGCTCCGGGACAAACTACGAGCAGTACTTC.

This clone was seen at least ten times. This CDR3 reads CASNGAANYGYTF. CDR3 DNA: TGTGCCAGTAATGGGGCAGCTAACTATGGCTACACCTTC. The genes are TRBV19 and TRBJ1-2, with D perhaps TRBD1 (5 bases). Germline loops: CDR1 LNHDA, CDR2 SQIVND (reference sequence). The CDR3 is 13 residues long. V was clipped by 7 bases and J by 0 bases, with 9 bases between them.

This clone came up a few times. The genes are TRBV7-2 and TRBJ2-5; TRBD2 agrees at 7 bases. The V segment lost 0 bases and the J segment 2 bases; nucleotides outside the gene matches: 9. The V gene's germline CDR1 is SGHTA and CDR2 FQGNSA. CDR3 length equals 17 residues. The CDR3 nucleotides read TGTGCCAGCAGCTTAGCGGGAAGCGGGGCCCGTCAAGAGACCCAGTACTTC. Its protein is CASSLAGSGARQETQYF.

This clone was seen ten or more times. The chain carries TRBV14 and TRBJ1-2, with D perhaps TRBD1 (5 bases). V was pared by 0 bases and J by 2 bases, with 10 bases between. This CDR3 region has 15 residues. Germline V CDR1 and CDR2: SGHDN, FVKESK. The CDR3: CASSQEARQNYGYTF. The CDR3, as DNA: TGTGCCAGCAGCCAAGAGGCTAGACAGAACTATGGCTACACCTTC. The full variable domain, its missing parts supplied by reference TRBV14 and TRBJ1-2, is EAGVTQFPSHSVIEKGQTVTLRCDPISGHDNLYWYRRVMGKEIKFLLHFVKESKQDESGMPNNRFLAERTGGTYSTLKVQPAELEDSGVYFCASSQEARQNYGYTFGSGTRLTVV.

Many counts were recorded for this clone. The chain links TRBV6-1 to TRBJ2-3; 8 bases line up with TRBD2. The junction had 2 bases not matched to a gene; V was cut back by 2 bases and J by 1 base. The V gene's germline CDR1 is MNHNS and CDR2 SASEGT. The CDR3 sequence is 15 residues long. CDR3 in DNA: TGTGCCAGCAGTGAATGGCGGGGGGGCACAGATACGCAGTATTTT. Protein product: CASSEWRGGTDTQYF.

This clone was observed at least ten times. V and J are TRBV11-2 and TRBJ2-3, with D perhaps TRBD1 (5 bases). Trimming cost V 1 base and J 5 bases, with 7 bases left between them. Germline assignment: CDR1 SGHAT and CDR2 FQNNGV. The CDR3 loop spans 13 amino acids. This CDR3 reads CASSLGGLDTQYF. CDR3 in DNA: TGTGCCAGCAGCTTAGGGGGCTTAGATACGCAGTATTTT. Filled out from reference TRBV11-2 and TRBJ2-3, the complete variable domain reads EAGVAQSPRYKIIEKRQSVAFWCNPISGHATLYWYQQILGQGPKLLIQFQNNGVVDDSQLPKDRFSAERLKGVDSTLKIQPAKLEDSAVYLCASSLGGLDTQYFGPGTRLTVL.

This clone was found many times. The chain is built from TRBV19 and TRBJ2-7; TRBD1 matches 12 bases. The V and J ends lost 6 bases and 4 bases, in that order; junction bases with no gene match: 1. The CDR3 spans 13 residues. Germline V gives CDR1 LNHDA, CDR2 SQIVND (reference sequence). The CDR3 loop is CASRGQGAYEQYF. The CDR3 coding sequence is TGTGCCAGTAGGGGACAGGGGGCATACGAGCAGTACTTC.

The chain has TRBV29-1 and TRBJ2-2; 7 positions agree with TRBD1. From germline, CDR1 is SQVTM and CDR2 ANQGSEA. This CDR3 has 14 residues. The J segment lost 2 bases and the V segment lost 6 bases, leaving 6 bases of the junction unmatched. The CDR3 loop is CSVGTEANTGELFF. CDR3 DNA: TGCAGCGTGGGGACAGAAGCCAACACCGGGGAGCTGTTTTTT.

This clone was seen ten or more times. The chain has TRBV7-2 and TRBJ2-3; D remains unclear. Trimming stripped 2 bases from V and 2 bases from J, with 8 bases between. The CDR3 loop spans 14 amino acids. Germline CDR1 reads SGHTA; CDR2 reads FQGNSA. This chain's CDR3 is CASSLTRDTDTQYF. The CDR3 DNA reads TGTGCCAGCAGCTTAACTCGCGACACAGATACGCAGTATTTT.

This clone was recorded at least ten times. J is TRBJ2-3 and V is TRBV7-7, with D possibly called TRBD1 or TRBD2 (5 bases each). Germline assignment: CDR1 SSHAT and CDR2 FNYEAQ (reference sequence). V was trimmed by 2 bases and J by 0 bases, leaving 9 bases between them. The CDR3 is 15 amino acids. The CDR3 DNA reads TGTGCCAGCAGCTTAAGAGGGGCTAGCACAGATACGCAGTATTTT. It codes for CASSLRGASTDTQYF.

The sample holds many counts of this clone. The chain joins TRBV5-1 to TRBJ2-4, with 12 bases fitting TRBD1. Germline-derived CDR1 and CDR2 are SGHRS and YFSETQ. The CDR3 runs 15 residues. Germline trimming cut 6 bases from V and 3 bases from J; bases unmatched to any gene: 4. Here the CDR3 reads CASTGTGGGKNIQYF. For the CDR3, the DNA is TGCGCCAGCACTGGGACAGGGGGCGGCAAAAACATTCAGTACTTC.

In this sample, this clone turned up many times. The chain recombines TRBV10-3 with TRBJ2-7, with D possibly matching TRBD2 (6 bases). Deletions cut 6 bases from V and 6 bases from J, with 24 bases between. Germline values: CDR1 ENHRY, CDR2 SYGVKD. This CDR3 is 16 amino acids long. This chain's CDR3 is CAIRGRGTGMTSEQYF. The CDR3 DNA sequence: TGTGCCATCAGGGGTCGGGGGACCGGAATGACTTCCGAGCAGTACTTC.

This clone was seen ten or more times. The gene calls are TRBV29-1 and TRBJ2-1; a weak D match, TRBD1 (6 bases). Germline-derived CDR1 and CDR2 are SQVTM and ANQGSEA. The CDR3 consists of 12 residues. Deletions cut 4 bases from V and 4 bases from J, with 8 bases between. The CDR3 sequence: CSVVGHYNEQFF. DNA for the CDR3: TGCAGCGTTGTGGGACATTACAATGAGCAGTTCTTC.

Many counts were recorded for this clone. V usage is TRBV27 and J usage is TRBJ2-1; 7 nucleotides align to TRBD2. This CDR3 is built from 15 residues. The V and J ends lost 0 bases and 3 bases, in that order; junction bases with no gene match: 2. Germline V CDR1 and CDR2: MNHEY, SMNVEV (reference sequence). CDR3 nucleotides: TGTGCCAGCAGTTTATCATCTAGCGGCTACAATGAGCAGTTCTTC. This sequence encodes CASSLSSSGYNEQFF.

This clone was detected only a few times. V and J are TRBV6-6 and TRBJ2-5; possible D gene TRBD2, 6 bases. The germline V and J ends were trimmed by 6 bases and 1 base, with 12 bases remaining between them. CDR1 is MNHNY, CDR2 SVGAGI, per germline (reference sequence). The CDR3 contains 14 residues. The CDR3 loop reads CASSDPGVQETQYF. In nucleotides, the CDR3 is TGTGCCAGCAGCGATCCGGGGGTCCAAGAGACCCAGTACTTC.

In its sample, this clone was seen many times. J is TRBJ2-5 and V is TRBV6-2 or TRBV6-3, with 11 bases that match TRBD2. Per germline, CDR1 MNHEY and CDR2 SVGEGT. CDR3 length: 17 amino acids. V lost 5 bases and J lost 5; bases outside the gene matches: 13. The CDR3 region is CASSPERLAGITETQYF. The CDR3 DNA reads TGTGCCAGCAGTCCCGAACGACTAGCGGGGATCACGGAGACCCAGTACTTC.

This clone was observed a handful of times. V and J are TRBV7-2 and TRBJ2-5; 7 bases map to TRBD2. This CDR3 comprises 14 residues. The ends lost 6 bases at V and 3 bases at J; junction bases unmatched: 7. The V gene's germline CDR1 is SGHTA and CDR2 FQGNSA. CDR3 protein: CASRTGGREETQYF. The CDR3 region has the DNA TGTGCCAGCAGGACGGGGGGTCGAGAAGAGACCCAGTACTTC.

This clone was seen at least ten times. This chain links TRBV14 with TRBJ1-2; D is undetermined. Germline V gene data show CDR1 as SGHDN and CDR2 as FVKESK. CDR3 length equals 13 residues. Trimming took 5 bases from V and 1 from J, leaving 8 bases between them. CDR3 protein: CASSSTNNYGYTF. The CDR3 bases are TGTGCCAGCAGCTCAACTAATAACTATGGCTACACCTTC.

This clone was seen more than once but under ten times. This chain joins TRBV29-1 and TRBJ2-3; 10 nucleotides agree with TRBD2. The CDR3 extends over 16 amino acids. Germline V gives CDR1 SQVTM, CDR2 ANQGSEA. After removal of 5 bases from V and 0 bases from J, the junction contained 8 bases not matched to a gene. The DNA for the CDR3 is TGCAGCGTTCGTATGCTAGCGGGAGTTAGCACAGATACGCAGTATTTT. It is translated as CSVRMLAGVSTDTQYF.